The 6 T cell receptor beta chains below come from one sample, sequenced in a study of cytomegalovirus exposure and HLA in healthy donors (dated by TCRdb to the late 2010s). The library came from the immunoSEQ multiplex PCR assay. The multiplex PCR relied on a mix of 60 forward primers for TCR Vbeta segments and 13 reverse primers for TCR Jbeta segments. TCRdb took this table from immuneACCESS and kept in-frame rearrangements with V and J called. Such tables lack part of the clones; where checked against another copy, unresolved V genes explain under half of the gap, and the rest is unexplained. In all, the sample holds about 190,000 clones, and 65% to 75% of those were seen once. Approximately 4.6% of the sample goes to the ten largest clones. The sample consisted of PBMCs. The receptors originated from a man aged 30 to 45 in good health and CMV-seropositive.

The chain employs TRBV5-4 and TRBJ2-7; TRBD1 matches 9 bases. This CDR3 has 15 residues. The V gene's germline CDR1 is SGHNT and CDR2 YYREEE (reference sequence). The V and J ends lost 2 bases and 2 bases, in that order; junction bases with no gene match: 5. CDR3 amino acids: CASSFAGDRAYEQYF. In DNA form, the CDR3 reads TGTGCCAGCAGCTTCGCCGGGGACAGGGCCTACGAGCAGTACTTC.

This clone was detected only a few times. V usage is TRBV5-6 and J usage is TRBJ1-2; D is perhaps TRBD1 (5 bases). Trimming took 4 bases from V and 5 from J, leaving 21 bases between them. This CDR3 spans 16 amino acids. Germline lookup yields CDR1 SGHDT and CDR2 YYEEEE. CDR3 DNA sequence: TGTGCCAGCAGCCCTGTCCCTCCAGGGCGTACGTATGGCTACACCTTC. Translated: CASSPVPPGRTYGYTF.

This clone was detected only a few times. This chain links TRBV28 with TRBJ2-7; 8 nucleotides match TRBD2. The V segment lost 2 bases and the J segment 0 bases; nucleotides outside the gene matches: 12. Germline lookup yields CDR1 MDHEN and CDR2 SYDVKM. The CDR3 runs 18 residues. The CDR3 sequence: CASSLTSSGGQSSYEQYF. The CDR3 DNA follows: TGTGCCAGCAGTTTAACTTCCAGCGGGGGCCAGAGCTCCTACGAGCAGTACTTC.

This clone was counted only a few times. V gene TRBV7-6 combines with J gene TRBJ2-5; 10 bases are a match to TRBD2. V shed 5 bases, J shed 3 bases, and the junction held 12 bases outside the gene matches. This CDR3 has 17 residues. Looked up from germline, CDR1 is SGHVS and CDR2 is FNYEAQ. The CDR3 nucleotides read TGTGCCAGCAGCGTGGGACGGACTAGCGGCACGAAAGAGACCCAGTACTTC. Translation: CASSVGRTSGTKETQYF. The full variable domain, in which reference TRBV7-6 and TRBJ2-5 provide the parts outside the CDR3, is GAGVSQSPRYKVTKRGQDVALRCDPISGHVSLYWYRQALGQGPEFLTYFNYEAQQDKSGLPNDRFSAERPEGSISTLTIQRTEQRDSAMYRCASSVGRTSGTKETQYFGPGTRLLVL.

This chain uses TRBV19 with TRBJ1-5, with D maybe TRBD1 (6 bases). The CDR3 runs 15 residues. Trimming shortened V by 3 bases and J by 4 bases, and 13 bases separated the two germline ends. Germline lookup yields CDR1 LNHDA and CDR2 SQIVND (reference sequence). The CDR3 region is CASSIGTPFNQPQHF. The CDR3 nucleotides are TGTGCCAGTAGTATCGGGACACCTTTTAATCAGCCCCAGCATTTT.

V usage is TRBV30 and J usage is TRBJ2-5, with TRBD1 identical over 9 bases. The V gene end was trimmed by 7 bases and the J gene end by 6 bases; junction bases not matched to a gene: 3. In germline, CDR1 is GTSNPN, CDR2 SVGIG (reference sequence). CDR3 length: 11 residues. For the CDR3, the DNA is TGTGCCTCACAGGGGGCGAAGACCCAGTACTTC. Translation gives CASQGAKTQYF.